A single sample gave rise to the 4 T cell receptor beta chains below, sequenced in a study of identical twins. TCRdb re-called the 5' RACE reads through MiXCR, storing one row per CDR3 protein. The sample includes about 240,000 distinct CDR3 sequences, 10% of them seen just once. Sequenced sample: memory T cells sorted from blood. Receptor source: a man aged 45-60 years in good health.

This clonotype appeared many times. The chain links TRBV29-1 to TRBJ2-5; D possibly matches TRBD1 or TRBD2 (5 bases each). CDR1 and CDR2 from the germline V gene are SQVTM and ANQGSEA. Trimming removed 3 bases at V and 10 bases at J, with 18 bases between. This CDR3 has 13 amino acids. Here the CDR3 reads CSVDVGASSGQYF. The CDR3 DNA sequence: TGCAGCGTTGATGTCGGGGCTAGTTCTGGCCAGTACTTC.

This clonotype was seen at least ten times. V usage is TRBV4-1 and J usage is TRBJ2-7, with D tentatively TRBD1 or TRBD2 (5 bases each). The germline gives CDR1 MGHRA, CDR2 YSYEKL. The CDR3 spans 14 residues. The V end lost 1 base, the J end lost 2 bases, and 9 bases lay between the germline ends. CDR3 nucleotide sequence: TGCGCCAGCAGCCAAGTATTGGGGGCCTACGAGCAGTACTTC. It codes for CASSQVLGAYEQYF.

This clonotype was picked up many times. The V call is TRBV12-3 or TRBV12-4, the J call TRBJ1-2; no clear D gene. The CDR3 spans 11 residues. The V and J ends lost 5 bases and 5 bases respectively, with 6 bases between them. This chain's CDR3 is CASSLGYGYTF. The CDR3 DNA reads as TGTGCCAGCAGTCTGGGGTATGGCTACACCTTC.

This clonotype was observed at least ten times. The genes are TRBV7-2 and TRBJ1-1; D might be TRBD1 (6 bases). Trimming took 2 bases from V and 5 from J, leaving 18 bases between them. Germline CDR1 reads SGHTA; CDR2 reads FQGNSA. The CDR3 covers 16 residues. The CDR3 here is CASSLTPRGFGTEAFF. The CDR3, as DNA: TGTGCCAGCAGCTTAACCCCCAGGGGTTTTGGGACTGAAGCTTTCTTT.